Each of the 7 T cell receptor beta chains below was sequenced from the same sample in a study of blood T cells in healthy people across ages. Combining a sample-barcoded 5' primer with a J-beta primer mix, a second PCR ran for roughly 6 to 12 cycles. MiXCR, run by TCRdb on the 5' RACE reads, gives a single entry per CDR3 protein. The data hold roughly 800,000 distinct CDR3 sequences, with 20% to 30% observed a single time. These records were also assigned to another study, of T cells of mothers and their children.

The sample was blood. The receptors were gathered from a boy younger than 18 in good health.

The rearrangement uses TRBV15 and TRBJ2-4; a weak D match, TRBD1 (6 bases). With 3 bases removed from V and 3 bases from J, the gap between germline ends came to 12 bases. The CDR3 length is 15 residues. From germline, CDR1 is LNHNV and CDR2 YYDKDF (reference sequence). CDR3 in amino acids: CATSRTGPLKNIQYF. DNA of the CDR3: TGTGCCACCAGCAGGACAGGACCCCTCAAAAACATTCAGTACTTC.

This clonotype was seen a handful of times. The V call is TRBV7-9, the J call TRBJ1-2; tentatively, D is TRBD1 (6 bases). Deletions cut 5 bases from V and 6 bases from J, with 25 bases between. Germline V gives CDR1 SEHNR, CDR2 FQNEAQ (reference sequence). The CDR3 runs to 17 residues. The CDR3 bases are TGTGCCAGCAGCCTGGGTTTGATTGAGGCAGGGGAGAATGGCTACACCTTC. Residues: CASSLGLIEAGENGYTF.

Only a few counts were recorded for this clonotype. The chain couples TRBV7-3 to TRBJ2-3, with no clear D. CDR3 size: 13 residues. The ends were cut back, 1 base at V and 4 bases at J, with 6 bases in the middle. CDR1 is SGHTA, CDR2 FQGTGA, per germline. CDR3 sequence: CASSLNPADTQYF. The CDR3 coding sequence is TGTGCCAGCAGCTTAAACCCTGCAGATACGCAGTATTTT.

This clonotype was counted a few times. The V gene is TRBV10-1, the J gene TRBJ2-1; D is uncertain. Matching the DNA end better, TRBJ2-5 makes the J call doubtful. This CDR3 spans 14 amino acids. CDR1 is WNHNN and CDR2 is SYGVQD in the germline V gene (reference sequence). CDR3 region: CASSEEVYGETQYF. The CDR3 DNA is TGCGCCAGCAGTGAGGAAGTGTACGGGGAGACCCAGTACTTC.

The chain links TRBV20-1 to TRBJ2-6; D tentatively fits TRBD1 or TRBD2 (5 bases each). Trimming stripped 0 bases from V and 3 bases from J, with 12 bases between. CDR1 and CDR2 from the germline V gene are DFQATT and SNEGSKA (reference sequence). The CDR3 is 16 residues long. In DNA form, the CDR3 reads TGCAGTGCTAGAGAGTTAATGGGGGATGGGGCCAACGTCCTGACTTTC. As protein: CSARELMGDGANVLTF.

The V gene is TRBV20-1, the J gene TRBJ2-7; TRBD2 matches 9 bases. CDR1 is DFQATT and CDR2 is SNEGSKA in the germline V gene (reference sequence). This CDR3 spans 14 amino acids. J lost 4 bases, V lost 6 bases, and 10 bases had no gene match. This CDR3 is CSAALRRGGYEQYF. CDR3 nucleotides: TGCAGTGCAGCCCTGAGGCGGGGGGGGTACGAGCAGTACTTC.

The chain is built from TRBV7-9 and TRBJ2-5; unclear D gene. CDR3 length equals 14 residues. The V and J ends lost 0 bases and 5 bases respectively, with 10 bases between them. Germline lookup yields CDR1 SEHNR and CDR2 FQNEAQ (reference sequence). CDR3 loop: CASSLAFRAETQYF. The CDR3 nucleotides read TGTGCCAGCAGCTTAGCCTTTCGGGCGGAGACCCAGTACTTC.